This T cell receptor beta chain was documented in a study of blood T cells in healthy people across ages. Alongside a J-beta primer mix, a sample-barcoded 5' primer served in a second PCR lasting roughly 6 to 11 cycles. TCRdb processed the 5' RACE reads anew with MiXCR; each CDR3 protein has one entry. The top ten clones hold roughly 10% of a sample with approximately 960,000 distinct CDR3 sequences, 29% of them seen once. Trimming took off 3 bases at V and 4 bases at J, with 8 bases between the two ends. The CDR3 spans 13 residues. Per the germline V gene, CDR1 is LGHNA and CDR2 is YSLEER. The sample was also linked to a second study, of T cells of mothers and their children. That paper adds: From each mother came over 8 million TCR beta CDR3 reads, and from each child came about 3 million.

The receptor was derived from a woman in her 40s in good health. This chain uses TRBV4-3 with TRBJ2-3; D remains unclear. Material: blood. CDR3: CASSQRKADTQYF. The CDR3 nucleotides are TGCGCCAGCAGCCAGCGGAAGGCAGATACGCAGTATTTT.